This T cell receptor beta chain is drawn from a study of long-term antiretroviral therapy in people with HIV (dated by TCRdb to 2022 to 2024). Regarding the study in general: Collection of the earliest samples took place about a decade ahead of the 2015 WHO recommendation for immediate ART, at a time when ART was typically delayed until CD4 counts fell. Test extractions of a monoclonal T-cell line alongside fewer than 40 polyclonal samples showed no cross-contamination during QIAcube processing. A total of 192 cryopreserved PBMC samples were contributed to the cohort by 30 adults with confirmed HIV infection, with samples collected serially over a mean of approximately six years (range 1-12). Of the roughly 32 participants with HIV, fewer than twelve were female. A retrospective serial study tested whether ART initiation and durable HIV suppression were associated with changes in peripheral blood TRB repertoire composition and diversity.

What the work shows at the level of the full study, not this receptor alone: Since PBMC availability was limited, sequencing covered only the TCR beta chain, with no alpha chain pairing. Unsorted PBMC were profiled instead of sorted CD4+ and CD8+ T cells because pre-ART samples had limited cell numbers. The samples span the years 2004 to 2017, and the ART regimens used at that time may not be as effective as current regimens. ART initiation was associated with a significant increase in TRB diversity, but diversity stayed significantly below transplant donor controls even after long-term ART. At every time point, the repertoire was dominated by expanded TRB clones first identified before ART initiation, although this dominance fluctuated and, in many PLHIV, declined after ART. Inferences about post-ART repertoire changes are limited because no data were available on ART adherence, viral resistance or therapy changes. Compared with controls, HIV repertoires had narrower CDR3 length ranges, and the network structure pointed to an antigen-experienced repertoire that shifted only slightly toward naive after ART.

The immunoSEQ hsTCRB v3.0 assay was used at survey level resolution to sequence the TRB variable region. The targeted TRB sequencing depth was roughly 40,000-55,000 T-cell genomes per sample. An Illumina MiSeq with a v3 150-cycle kit was used to sequence the pooled TRB libraries. The source study handled its data this way. Repertoire analysis ran in R within a reproducible Nextflow workflow covering QC, data transformation and analysis. LymphoSeq2, an R package for exploring AIRR-Seq data, was used to implement the custom analyses. Several samples yielding fewer than 5000 total TRB sequences were excluded, leaving around 190 analyzed HIV repertoires. Of the 188 retained HIV repertoires, about 60 were collected before and approximately 130 after ART initiation. Repertoires were downsampled to 5000 TRB nucleotide sequences, with summary statistics averaged over 100 downsampling iterations. The analysis kept only TRB sequences whose CDR3 regions were at least seven amino acids long. Two measures captured diversity: a Shannon entropy-derived clonality score and the Gini coefficient. In the repertoire networks, any two of the top 5000 CDR3 amino acid sequences were linked whenever the two sequences differed by an edit distance of one. For TRB CDR3 amino acid sequences, antigen specificity groups and MHC restriction were predicted with GLIPH2. To flag known associations with CMV, EBV, HIV or tissue antigens, CDR3 amino acid sequences were compared against VDJdb and McPAS-TCR. Pre-ART, post-ART and control groups were compared with Wilcoxon signed-rank tests and Holm-Bonferroni correction. TCRdb stores this immuneACCESS table with in-frame sequences only. Part of the clones is absent; in the studies checked, under half of the shortfall reflects unresolved V genes, and no reason is known for the rest. V and J calls and clone size are as listed in that table; D and trimming were resolved from the DNA. The sample records about 28,000 clones, approximately 86% of which are singletons. About 5% of the sample belongs to the ten largest clones.

CDR1 and CDR2 were assigned from the germline V gene as SQVTM and ANQGSEA. The CDR3, cysteine through phenylalanine, is 15 amino acids long. Just the 45-base CDR3 DNA is kept, in frame starting at base 1. Cut back by 4 bases and 3 bases, the V and J ends lie 16 bases apart. Participants were included only if at least one PBMC sample before ART initiation and at least two post-ART samples were available. Every participant with HIV received treatment in the United States of America. Before DNA extraction, cryopreserved samples containing about 1-10 million PBMC were thawed and washed. At the time of the earliest PBMC sample, participants with HIV were aged between 23 and 54 years. Each participant contributed PBMC samples from 1-4 timepoints before ART initiation and 2-8 timepoints after ART initiation, with a median of 7 samples. Serial HIV viral load, CD4+ T-cell count, ART history and demographic data were obtained for every participant. Using a Qiagen kit on a QIAcube, genomic DNA was extracted from unsorted PBMC, with samples processed in batches of 12.

Note on this clone: Its specific antigen is unknown. No clone much larger than this one lies a single base away; base qualities are absent.

Specimen: unsorted PBMCs, collected 0.8 years after starting antiretroviral therapy. The V gene is TRBV29-1 and the J gene is TRBJ2-1; TRBD2 is a possible D gene, resting on 5 matching bases. This TCR came from a woman in her thirties with HIV. The CDR3: CSVVGGEGHYNEQFF. The DNA sequence follows: TGCAGCGTTGTAGGAGGCGAAGGGCACTACAATGAGCAGTTCTTC.